The rows below give T cell receptor beta chains drawn from one sample of a study of T-cell reconstitution after alpha-beta-depleted transplantation in children. TCRdb reprocessed the PCR reads with MiXCR, giving one entry per CDR3 protein. The repertoire holds some 440,000 distinct CDR3 sequences, with under 20% as singletons. The material sequenced was PBMCs, mostly from graft donor cells, taken 360 days after TCRalphabeta/CD19-depleted stem cell transplant. The source of these receptors is a boy under two years old who had a stem cell transplant for Wiskott-Aldrich syndrome, so the T cells may come from the graft donor. Both conserved end residues are part of each CDR3. The D gene is left open where the match is weak. The listing skips clone size in some rows; elsewhere it reads once, few, many or a size class.

j_gene | d_gene | v_gene | abundance | CDR3aa | CDR3nt
TRBJ2-7 | TRBD1 | TRBV24-1 | many | CATSMGQGFYEQYF | TGTGCCACCAGTATGGGACAGGGATTCTACGAGCAGTACTTC
TRBJ2-7 | NA | TRBV7-6 | NA | CASSLNPGREQYF | TGTGCCAGCAGCCTAAATCCGGGGCGGGAGCAGTACTTC
TRBJ2-3 | TRBD1 | TRBV18 | few | CASSPRTGGDTQYF | TGTGCCAGCTCACCACGGACAGGCGGAGATACGCAGTATTTT
TRBJ1-2 | NA | TRBV2 | few | CAITDGPGGSGYTF | TGTGCCATAACGGACGGTCCGGGGGGGAGTGGCTACACCTTC
TRBJ1-2 | NA | TRBV12-5 | few | CASGSHRVGYTF | TGTGCTAGTGGTTCCCACAGGGTCGGCTACACCTTC
TRBJ2-2 | TRBD2 | TRBV14 | NA | CASRFAGDTGELFF | TGTGCCAGCAGGTTCGCGGGAGACACCGGGGAGCTGTTTTTT
TRBJ2-5 | NA | TRBV29-1 | NA | CSVERITETQYF | TGCAGCGTTGAAAGGATTACGGAGACCCAGTACTTC
TRBJ2-5 | NA | TRBV7-2 | few | CASSSRPGPGTQYF | TGTGCCAGCAGCTCAAGACCGGGACCAGGGACCCAGTACTTC
TRBJ2-7 | NA | TRBV6-2/TRBV6-3 | NA | CASRDTLYEQYF | TGTGCCAGCCGAGACACCCTCTACGAGCAGTACTTC
TRBJ2-3 | NA | TRBV25-1 | few | CASSVTGTDTQYF | TGTGCCAGCAGTGTCACAGGCACAGATACGCAGTATTTT
TRBJ1-2 | TRBD1 | TRBV30 | few | CAWRTTGTSYGYTF | TGTGCCTGGAGAACGACAGGGACCTCCTATGGCTACACCTTC
TRBJ1-2 | NA | TRBV27 | many | CASSFEGGGYTF | TGTGCCAGCAGTTTCGAGGGAGGCGGCTACACCTTC
TRBJ2-4 | NA | TRBV3-1 | few | CASSQEWEAKNIQYF | TGTGCCAGCAGCCAAGAATGGGAGGCCAAAAACATTCAGTACTTC
TRBJ2-5 | NA | TRBV7-9 | few | CASSFGQGQETQYF | TGTGCCAGCAGCTTTGGGCAGGGACAAGAGACCCAGTACTTC
TRBJ2-3 | TRBD2 | TRBV5-4 | NA | CASSLGPLADTDTQYF | TGTGCCAGCAGCTTGGGACCACTAGCGGACACAGATACGCAGTATTTT
TRBJ2-5 | NA | TRBV29-1 | few | CSARQILQETQYF | TGCAGCGCACGTCAGATCCTCCAAGAGACCCAGTACTTC
TRBJ2-5 | NA | TRBV2 | few | CASSLGAVVQETQYF | TGTGCCAGCAGTCTGGGGGCAGTTGTGCAAGAGACCCAGTACTTC
TRBJ2-5 | TRBD2 | TRBV24-1 | few | CATSDRGSGRPGPQETQYF | TGTGCCACCAGTGACCGAGGTAGCGGGAGGCCTGGACCCCAAGAGACCCAGTACTTC
TRBJ2-5 | NA | TRBV24-1 | NA | CATSNRETQYF | TGTGCCACCAGCAACAGGGAGACCCAGTACTTC
TRBJ2-5 | TRBD2 | TRBV5-1 | NA | CASRSGGVLETQYF | TGCGCCAGCAGGAGCGGGGGGGTCTTAGAGACCCAGTACTTC
TRBJ2-5 | TRBD2 | TRBV24-1 | many | CATRASGREETQYF | TGTGCCACCAGGGCTAGCGGGAGGGAAGAGACCCAGTACTTC
TRBJ2-2 | NA | TRBV12-3/TRBV12-4 | NA | CASSHTVNTGELLF | TGTGCCAGCAGCCACACAGTGAACACCGGGGAGCTGCTTTTT
TRBJ2-7 | NA | TRBV29-1 | NA | CSIASEGGSEQYF | TGCAGCATCGCATCTGAGGGGGGTAGCGAGCAGTACTTC
TRBJ2-6 | TRBD1 | TRBV12-3/TRBV12-4 | NA | CASGTGTSSGANVLTF | TGTGCCAGCGGGACAGGCACAAGCTCTGGGGCCAACGTCCTGACTTTC
TRBJ2-2 | NA | TRBV28 | NA | CASSIAVNTGELFF | TGTGCCAGCAGTATAGCGGTTAACACCGGGGAGCTGTTTTTT
TRBJ2-2 | NA | TRBV5-1 | NA | CASSVRDPNTGELFF | TGCGCCAGCAGCGTCCGGGACCCGAACACCGGGGAGCTGTTTTTT
TRBJ1-1 | NA | TRBV10-3 | few | CAISEMEGANTEAFF | TGTGCCATCAGTGAGATGGAGGGAGCGAACACTGAAGCTTTCTTT
TRBJ2-1 | TRBD2 | TRBV9 | NA | CASSTSGYFNEQFF | TGTGCCAGCAGCACTAGCGGTTACTTCAATGAGCAGTTCTTC
TRBJ2-1 | NA | TRBV7-9 | few | CASSLYSALWGEQFF | TGTGCCAGCAGCTTATATTCAGCCCTTTGGGGTGAGCAGTTCTTC
TRBJ1-2 | NA | TRBV24-1 | few | CATSEDGTNYGYTF | TGTGCCACCAGTGAAGACGGGACTAACTATGGCTACACCTTC
TRBJ2-1 | TRBD2 | TRBV3-1 | few | CASSQDPTSGGYYNEQFF | TGTGCCAGCAGCCAAGACCCGACTAGCGGGGGGTATTACAATGAGCAGTTCTTC
TRBJ1-4 | NA | TRBV7-8 | few | CASSSRTRSEKLFF | TGTGCCAGCAGCTCAAGGACACGATCTGAAAAACTGTTTTTT
TRBJ2-7 | NA | TRBV7-8 | few | CASSLARDGEEYF | TGTGCCAGCAGCTTAGCGCGCGATGGAGAAGAGTACTTC
TRBJ2-7 | TRBD1 | TRBV5-1 | few | CASSLVGTGVEQYF | TGCGCCAGCAGCTTGGTGGGTACAGGGGTCGAGCAGTACTTC
TRBJ2-5 | TRBD2 | TRBV7-6 | few | CASSLGTSKETQYF | TGTGCCAGCAGCTTAGGGACTAGTAAAGAGACCCAGTACTTC
TRBJ2-1 | TRBD2 | TRBV20-1 | NA | CSARRLAGGGWSYNEQFF | TGCAGTGCTAGGCGTCTAGCGGGGGGGGGTTGGTCCTACAATGAGCAGTTCTTC
TRBJ2-7 | NA | TRBV20-1 | NA | CSARGGYYEQYF | TGCAGTGCTAGAGGGGGATACTACGAGCAGTACTTC
TRBJ2-2 | NA | TRBV5-1 | NA | CASSLKGLELFF | TGCGCCAGCAGCTTGAAGGGGCTGGAGCTGTTTTTT
TRBJ1-1 | TRBD1 | TRBV12-3/TRBV12-4 | NA | CASPPRQGHTEAFF | TGTGCCAGCCCACCCCGACAGGGGCACACTGAAGCTTTCTTT
TRBJ2-3 | NA | TRBV12-3/TRBV12-4 | NA | CASRSWGLSTDTQYF | TGTGCCAGCAGGTCATGGGGCCTTAGCACAGATACGCAGTATTTT
TRBJ1-2 | NA | TRBV24-1 | NA | CATSDRQEENDYGYTF | TGTGCCACCAGTGATCGTCAGGAGGAGAATGACTATGGCTACACCTTC
TRBJ2-2 | NA | TRBV7-9 | NA | CASSPRTGGELFF | TGTGCCAGCAGCCCCCGGACGGGCGGGGAGCTGTTTTTT
TRBJ1-2 | TRBD1 | TRBV12-3/TRBV12-4 | few | CASRNRGLNYGYTF | TGTGCCAGCAGGAACAGGGGGTTGAACTATGGCTACACCTTC
TRBJ2-3 | NA | TRBV29-1 | many | CSVRTGKRTDTQYF | TGCAGCGTTAGAACAGGGAAGAGAACAGATACGCAGTATTTT
TRBJ2-3 | NA | TRBV11-2 | few | CASSWRGGDTQYF | TGTGCCAGCAGCTGGAGGGGTGGAGATACGCAGTATTTT
TRBJ2-5 | NA | TRBV27 | NA | CASSLWGRAQETQYF | TGTGCCAGCAGTTTATGGGGGCGGGCCCAAGAGACCCAGTACTTC
TRBJ2-3 | NA | TRBV5-6 | NA | CASSWNGAPDTQYF | TGTGCCAGCAGCTGGAATGGGGCCCCGGATACGCAGTATTTT
TRBJ2-5 | TRBD1 | TRBV5-8 | few | CASSRTGLWETQYF | TGTGCCAGCAGCCGGACAGGGTTGTGGGAGACCCAGTACTTC
TRBJ2-3 | NA | TRBV5-1 | few | CASSSRLVTDTQYF | TGCGCCAGCAGCTCCAGACTAGTCACAGATACGCAGTATTTT
TRBJ2-7 | TRBD1 | TRBV20-1 | NA | CSASDRGGSYEQYF | TGCAGTGCTTCCGACAGGGGGGGCTCCTACGAGCAGTACTTC
TRBJ2-7 | TRBD1 | TRBV5-1 | few | CASSPTTGAYEQYF | TGCGCCAGCAGCCCTACAACAGGGGCCTACGAGCAGTACTTC
TRBJ2-7 | TRBD2 | TRBV12-3/TRBV12-4 | few | CASSLGTSGRYEQYF | TGTGCCAGCAGTTTAGGGACTAGCGGGAGGTACGAGCAGTACTTC
TRBJ2-7 | TRBD1 | TRBV5-1 | NA | CASSGWDSEQYF | TGCGCCAGCAGCGGGTGGGACAGCGAGCAGTACTTC
TRBJ2-2 | TRBD2 | TRBV7-9 | few | CASSPRPLAGNTGELFF | TGTGCCAGCAGCCCCAGACCCTTAGCGGGGAACACCGGGGAGCTGTTTTTT
TRBJ1-2 | NA | TRBV19 | many | CASSITRDGYTF | TGTGCCAGTAGTATCACCAGGGACGGCTACACCTTC
TRBJ2-1 | NA | TRBV5-6 | NA | CASTLWGLGLRFF | TGTGCCAGCACCCTTTGGGGACTGGGTTTAAGGTTCTTC